One sample yielded the 3 T cell receptor beta chains listed below, sequenced in a study of blood T cell repertoires in COVID-19. TCRdb's table, derived via immunoSEQ multiplex PCR, lists solely in-frame clones and lacks some. The table shows some 330,000 clones, with around 92% occurring only once. Sequencing was performed on peripheral blood. The receptors derive from a woman aged 25 to 39 with COVID-19, enrolled during active disease.

V gene TRBV5-1 combines with J gene TRBJ1-2, with no clear D. V lost 6 bases, J lost 4 bases, and 13 bases lay in between. The CDR3 is 13 amino acids. Germline V CDR1 and CDR2: SGHRS, YFSETQ. The CDR3 sequence: CASKPPGSYGYTF. DNA for the CDR3: TGCGCCAGCAAGCCTCCAGGTTCCTATGGCTACACCTTC. Supplemented by reference TRBV5-1 and TRBJ1-2, the full variable domain reads KAGVTQTPRYLIKTRGQQVTLSCSPISGHRSVSWYQQTPGQGLQFLFEYFSETQRNKGNFPGRFSGRQFSNSRSEMNVSTLELGDSALYLCASKPPGSYGYTFGSGTRLTVV.

The table lists this clone with a count of one. The genes are TRBV29-1 and TRBJ2-1; 7 positions match TRBD2. This CDR3 is built from 13 residues. Per the germline V gene, CDR1 is SQVTM and CDR2 is ANQGSEA. Trimming at V came to 6 bases and at J to 2 bases, leaving 4 bases not matched to a gene. This chain's CDR3 is CSVELATYNEQFF. In DNA form, the CDR3 reads TGCAGCGTCGAACTAGCGACCTACAATGAGCAGTTCTTC.

This chain connects TRBV5-5 to TRBJ2-7; 9 nucleotides agree with TRBD2. Germline lookup yields CDR1 SGHKS and CDR2 YYEKEE (reference sequence). V lost 0 bases to trimming and J lost 2 bases; unmatched junction nucleotides: 3. The CDR3 sequence is 15 residues long. The CDR3 protein is CASSLEAGGPYEQYV. In DNA, the CDR3 is TGTGCCAGCAGCTTGGAAGCGGGGGGCCCCTACGAGCAGTACGTC.